The rows below give T cell receptor beta chains drawn from one sample of a study of CD8+CD57+ T cells in acquired aplastic anemia. TCRdb reanalysed the reads using MiXCR and keeps one entry per CDR3 protein. This table has around 180,000 distinct CDR3 sequences, 55% to 75% appearing once. What was sequenced was sorted CD4+, CD8+, or CD8+CD57+ T cells (not recorded which) from PBMCs. These receptors originate from a human donor in good health. Each CDR3 is given with its conserved first and last residue. Fields, in order: V gene, J gene, clone size, D gene, CDR3 protein, CDR3 DNA. The D gene is left open where the match is weak. Not every row has a clone size; where given, it reads once, few, many or a size class.

v_gene: TRBV7-2
j_gene: TRBJ2-7
abundance: NA
d_gene: TRBD1
CDR3aa: CASSVRDRDPYEQYF
CDR3nt: TGTGCCAGCAGCGTCCGGGACAGGGACCCCTACGAGCAGTACTTC

v_gene: TRBV7-3
j_gene: TRBJ2-2
abundance: NA
d_gene: TRBD2
CDR3aa: CASSLASGVAGELFF
CDR3nt: TGTGCCAGCAGCTTAGCTAGCGGGGTGGCCGGGGAGCTGTTTTTT

v_gene: TRBV11-1
j_gene: TRBJ2-7
abundance: NA
d_gene: TRBD2
CDR3aa: CASSFALAGGYEQYF
CDR3nt: TGTGCCAGCAGCTTTGCGCTAGCGGGGGGCTACGAGCAGTACTTC

v_gene: TRBV28
j_gene: TRBJ1-5
abundance: many
d_gene: NA
CDR3aa: CASSLSSYNQPQHF
CDR3nt: TGTGCCAGCAGTTTAAGCTCCTACAATCAGCCCCAGCATTTT

v_gene: TRBV15
j_gene: TRBJ2-7
abundance: few
d_gene: NA
CDR3aa: CATSRERRGYYEQYF
CDR3nt: TGTGCCACCAGCAGAGAACGACGAGGGTACTACGAGCAGTACTTC

v_gene: TRBV7-8
j_gene: TRBJ1-6
abundance: NA
d_gene: TRBD1
CDR3aa: CASSLGGTDGTSPLHF
CDR3nt: TGTGCCAGCAGCTTAGGGGGGACAGATGGAACATCACCCCTCCACTTT

v_gene: TRBV9
j_gene: TRBJ1-5
abundance: NA
d_gene: NA
CDR3aa: CASLLGTGFQPQHF
CDR3nt: TGTGCTTCGCTCCTCGGTACAGGCTTTCAGCCCCAGCATTTT

v_gene: TRBV29-1
j_gene: TRBJ2-3
abundance: NA
d_gene: TRBD1
CDR3aa: CSVEDPRTGTYTDTQYF
CDR3nt: TGCAGCGTTGAAGACCCTCGGACAGGGACGTACACAGATACGCAGTATTTT

v_gene: TRBV9
j_gene: TRBJ2-1
abundance: NA
d_gene: TRBD1
CDR3aa: CASSVGQGGNEQFF
CDR3nt: TGTGCCAGCAGCGTAGGACAGGGGGGTAATGAGCAGTTCTTC

v_gene: TRBV4-1
j_gene: TRBJ2-7
abundance: NA
d_gene: NA
CDR3aa: CASSQGQATHYEQYF
CDR3nt: TGCGCCAGCAGCCAAGGGCAGGCAACCCACTACGAGCAGTACTTC

v_gene: TRBV15
j_gene: TRBJ2-3
abundance: NA
d_gene: NA
CDR3aa: CATSRDRGSTDTQYF
CDR3nt: TGTGCCACCAGCAGAGATCGGGGGAGCACAGATACGCAGTATTTT

v_gene: TRBV7-6
j_gene: TRBJ2-1
abundance: NA
d_gene: NA
CDR3aa: CASSSTNEQFF
CDR3nt: TGTGCCAGCAGCTCAACCAATGAGCAGTTCTTC

v_gene: TRBV7-3
j_gene: TRBJ2-6
abundance: NA
d_gene: NA
CDR3aa: CASSRALSGANVLTF
CDR3nt: TGTGCCAGCAGCCGAGCTCTGTCTGGGGCCAACGTCCTGACTTTC

v_gene: TRBV9
j_gene: TRBJ1-1
abundance: NA
d_gene: NA
CDR3aa: CASSASAGVTWPAFF
CDR3nt: TGTGCCAGCAGTGCTTCGGCGGGGGTAACTTGGCCAGCTTTCTTT

v_gene: TRBV19
j_gene: TRBJ1-4
abundance: few
d_gene: NA
CDR3aa: CASTMSGRNEKLFF
CDR3nt: TGTGCCAGTACAATGTCGGGGCGAAATGAAAAACTGTTTTTT

v_gene: TRBV20-1
j_gene: TRBJ2-7
abundance: NA
d_gene: NA
CDR3aa: CSAREGYGYYEQYF
CDR3nt: TGCAGTGCTAGGGAGGGGTACGGGTACTACGAGCAGTACTTC

v_gene: TRBV20-1
j_gene: TRBJ2-1
abundance: many
d_gene: TRBD2
CDR3aa: CSASWASGGGLGYNEQFF
CDR3nt: TGCAGTGCTAGTTGGGCTAGCGGGGGGGGTCTTGGCTACAATGAGCAGTTCTTC

v_gene: TRBV5-1
j_gene: TRBJ2-3
abundance: NA
d_gene: NA
CDR3aa: CASGLTRPGTDTQYF
CDR3nt: TGTGCCAGCGGCTTGACCCGCCCGGGCACAGATACGCAGTATTTT

v_gene: TRBV15
j_gene: TRBJ1-6
abundance: few
d_gene: NA
CDR3aa: CATSRSQGNSPLHF
CDR3nt: TGTGCCACCAGCAGGAGTCAGGGGAATTCACCCCTCCACTTT

v_gene: TRBV2
j_gene: TRBJ1-5
abundance: NA
d_gene: NA
CDR3aa: CASSGGPGNQPQHF
CDR3nt: TGTGCCAGCAGTGGTGGGCCGGGAAATCAGCCCCAGCATTTT

v_gene: TRBV7-6
j_gene: TRBJ2-7
abundance: NA
d_gene: NA
CDR3aa: CASSLAPFYEQYF
CDR3nt: TGTGCTAGCAGCTTAGCTCCGTTCTACGAGCAGTACTTC

v_gene: TRBV2
j_gene: TRBJ2-1
abundance: NA
d_gene: TRBD2
CDR3aa: CASTLAGGLGEQFF
CDR3nt: TGTGCCAGCACGCTAGCGGGGGGGTTAGGTGAGCAGTTCTTC

v_gene: TRBV28
j_gene: TRBJ1-2
abundance: NA
d_gene: NA
CDR3aa: CAIHAKYGYTF
CDR3nt: TGTGCCATCCACGCGAAGTATGGCTACACCTTC

v_gene: TRBV24-1
j_gene: TRBJ2-1
abundance: NA
d_gene: NA
CDR3aa: CATSDFGMRGSHNEQFF
CDR3nt: TGTGCCACCAGTGATTTCGGTATGAGGGGATCCCACAATGAGCAGTTCTTC

v_gene: TRBV7-2
j_gene: TRBJ1-2
abundance: NA
d_gene: TRBD1
CDR3aa: CASSLGDSGYGYTF
CDR3nt: TGTGCCAGCAGCTTAGGGGACAGTGGCTATGGCTACACCTTC

v_gene: TRBV20-1
j_gene: TRBJ1-1
abundance: NA
d_gene: TRBD1
CDR3aa: CSASLTGAPDYEAFF
CDR3nt: TGCAGTGCTAGTTTGACAGGGGCTCCCGACTACGAAGCTTTCTTT

v_gene: TRBV7-9
j_gene: TRBJ2-7
abundance: NA
d_gene: TRBD1
CDR3aa: CASRPGTGYEQYF
CDR3nt: TGTGCCAGCAGGCCCGGGACAGGCTACGAGCAGTACTTC

v_gene: TRBV7-9
j_gene: TRBJ2-3
abundance: once
d_gene: NA
CDR3aa: CASSLRGRGRTDTQYF
CDR3nt: TGTGCCAGCAGCCTACGTGGGCGCGGGCGCACAGATACGCAGTATTTT

v_gene: TRBV9
j_gene: TRBJ2-7
abundance: few
d_gene: TRBD1
CDR3aa: CASSLSSGTGSTGQYF
CDR3nt: TGTGCCAGCAGCTTATCGTCTGGGACAGGCTCTACGGGGCAGTACTTC

v_gene: TRBV19
j_gene: TRBJ2-3
abundance: NA
d_gene: NA
CDR3aa: CASSTIRGDTQYF
CDR3nt: TGTGCCAGTAGTACCATTAGGGGGGATACGCAGTATTTT

v_gene: TRBV10-3
j_gene: TRBJ1-1
abundance: NA
d_gene: NA
CDR3aa: CAISPTGRGTEAFF
CDR3nt: TGTGCCATCAGTCCTACAGGGAGGGGGACTGAAGCTTTCTTT

v_gene: TRBV9
j_gene: TRBJ1-1
abundance: once
d_gene: NA
CDR3aa: CAGLKGGGDTEAFF
CDR3nt: TGTGCCGGCCTCAAAGGGGGAGGGGACACTGAAGCTTTCTTT

v_gene: TRBV7-8
j_gene: TRBJ2-1
abundance: few
d_gene: NA
CDR3aa: CASSLAPEDLRGNEQFF
CDR3nt: TGTGCCAGCAGCTTAGCGCCGGAAGACCTCAGGGGTAATGAGCAGTTCTTC

v_gene: TRBV18
j_gene: TRBJ2-7
abundance: many
d_gene: NA
CDR3aa: CASSPPYGTYEQYF
CDR3nt: TGTGCCAGCTCACCACCGTACGGGACTTACGAGCAGTACTTC

v_gene: TRBV9
j_gene: TRBJ2-5
abundance: once
d_gene: NA
CDR3aa: CASSLLFQGSETQYF
CDR3nt: TGTGCCAGCAGCTTGTTGTTCCAGGGCTCAGAGACCCAGTACTTC

v_gene: TRBV7-2
j_gene: TRBJ2-5
abundance: few
d_gene: TRBD1
CDR3aa: CASRPQGAKETQYF
CDR3nt: TGTGCCAGCAGACCACAGGGGGCAAAAGAGACCCAGTACTTC

v_gene: TRBV12-5
j_gene: TRBJ2-3
abundance: many
d_gene: NA
CDR3aa: CASGFLSAFGTDTQYF
CDR3nt: TGTGCTAGTGGTTTCCTTAGCGCCTTTGGCACAGATACGCAGTATTTT

v_gene: TRBV7-3
j_gene: TRBJ1-1
abundance: NA
d_gene: NA
CDR3aa: CASSLHAGMNTEAFF
CDR3nt: TGTGCCAGCAGCTTACACGCAGGCATGAACACTGAAGCTTTCTTT

v_gene: TRBV7-7
j_gene: TRBJ2-1
abundance: many
d_gene: TRBD2
CDR3aa: CASSFAGGNEQFF
CDR3nt: TGTGCTAGCAGCTTCGCGGGAGGGAATGAGCAGTTCTTC

v_gene: TRBV7-7
j_gene: TRBJ2-3
abundance: few
d_gene: NA
CDR3aa: CASSLGGGNTDTQYF
CDR3nt: TGTGCCAGCAGCTTAGGGGGGGGCAATACAGATACGCAGTATTTT

v_gene: TRBV24-1
j_gene: TRBJ2-2
abundance: few
d_gene: NA
CDR3aa: CATSLAGAGELFF
CDR3nt: TGTGCCACCAGTTTGGCAGGGGCCGGGGAGCTGTTTTTT

v_gene: TRBV7-2
j_gene: TRBJ1-3
abundance: NA
d_gene: NA
CDR3aa: CASSLAYRSSGNTIYF
CDR3nt: TGTGCCAGCAGCTTAGCGTACAGAAGCTCTGGAAACACCATATATTTT

v_gene: TRBV24-1
j_gene: TRBJ2-1
abundance: NA
d_gene: NA
CDR3aa: CATSDSRTPSYNEQFF
CDR3nt: TGTGCCACCAGTGATTCCCGGACTCCCTCCTACAATGAGCAGTTCTTC

v_gene: TRBV7-2
j_gene: TRBJ2-7
abundance: NA
d_gene: TRBD2
CDR3aa: CASTPGTSGSSYEQYF
CDR3nt: TGTGCCAGCACCCCCGGGACTAGCGGGAGTTCGTACGAGCAGTACTTC

v_gene: TRBV20-1
j_gene: TRBJ2-7
abundance: NA
d_gene: TRBD2
CDR3aa: CSASGGAKNEQYF
CDR3nt: TGCAGTGCTAGCGGGGGGGCGAAAAACGAGCAGTACTTC

v_gene: TRBV24-1
j_gene: TRBJ1-4
abundance: NA
d_gene: NA
CDR3aa: CATSARVDNNEKLFF
CDR3nt: TGTGCCACCAGTGCTAGGGTGGATAATAATGAAAAACTGTTTTTT

v_gene: TRBV7-6
j_gene: TRBJ2-1
abundance: few
d_gene: TRBD1
CDR3aa: CASSFMDRLNEQFF
CDR3nt: TGTGCCAGCAGCTTTATGGACAGGCTCAATGAGCAGTTCTTC

v_gene: TRBV2
j_gene: TRBJ2-7
abundance: NA
d_gene: TRBD1
CDR3aa: CATHRGYEQYF
CDR3nt: TGTGCCACGCACAGGGGATACGAGCAGTACTTC

v_gene: TRBV7-9
j_gene: TRBJ2-2
abundance: NA
d_gene: NA
CDR3aa: CASSLGPRNTGELFF
CDR3nt: TGTGCCAGCAGCTTAGGACCCCGGAACACCGGGGAGCTGTTTTTT

v_gene: TRBV19
j_gene: TRBJ1-5
abundance: NA
d_gene: TRBD1
CDR3aa: CASSTPGQGDNQPQHF
CDR3nt: TGTGCCAGTAGTACCCCGGGACAGGGGGACAATCAGCCCCAGCATTTT

v_gene: TRBV7-6
j_gene: TRBJ2-7
abundance: NA
d_gene: NA
CDR3aa: CASSPALGEQYF
CDR3nt: TGTGCCAGCAGCCCGGCTTTGGGCGAGCAGTACTTC

v_gene: TRBV15
j_gene: TRBJ1-1
abundance: NA
d_gene: NA
CDR3aa: CATSRDREGPLVFAFF
CDR3nt: TGTGCCACCAGCAGAGATCGTGAAGGCCCCCTGGTCTTTGCTTTCTTT

v_gene: TRBV5-6
j_gene: TRBJ2-2
abundance: few
d_gene: NA
CDR3aa: CASSLGWLATTGELFF
CDR3nt: TGTGCCAGCAGCTTGGGGTGGCTAGCTACCACCGGGGAGCTGTTTTTT

v_gene: TRBV10-3
j_gene: TRBJ2-3
abundance: NA
d_gene: NA
CDR3aa: CAISSGTGSTDTQYF
CDR3nt: TGTGCCATCAGTTCCGGGACGGGGAGCACAGATACGCAGTATTTT

v_gene: TRBV29-1
j_gene: TRBJ1-2
abundance: many
d_gene: NA
CDR3aa: CSVGGLDYGYTF
CDR3nt: TGCAGCGTTGGAGGGCTCGACTATGGCTACACCTTC

v_gene: TRBV20-1
j_gene: TRBJ2-3
abundance: NA
d_gene: TRBD2
CDR3aa: CSATSGREDTQYF
CDR3nt: TGCAGTGCAACTAGCGGGAGGGAAGATACGCAGTATTTT

v_gene: TRBV7-8
j_gene: TRBJ1-2
abundance: NA
d_gene: NA
CDR3aa: CASSSILVSGYTF
CDR3nt: TGTGCCAGCAGCTCCATTTTAGTGAGTGGCTACACCTTC

v_gene: TRBV15
j_gene: TRBJ2-7
abundance: NA
d_gene: NA
CDR3aa: CATSRGQGSSYEQYF
CDR3nt: TGTGCCACCAGCAGAGGTCAGGGGAGCTCCTACGAGCAGTACTTC

v_gene: TRBV29-1
j_gene: TRBJ2-7
abundance: NA
d_gene: TRBD2
CDR3aa: CSVAGTSGGGVYEQYF
CDR3nt: TGCAGCGTCGCCGGGACTAGCGGGGGGGGGGTCTACGAGCAGTACTTC